These 30 T cell receptor beta chains were sequenced from one sample in a study of blood T cell repertoires in COVID-19. Sequenced by immunoSEQ multiplex PCR; TCRdb stores in-frame clones only, minus some. The data contain 95,000 to 150,000 clones, roughly 90% of them singletons. The sequencing input was peripheral blood. The source of these receptors is a man aged 35 to 55 with acute or convalescent COVID-19.

This chain uses TRBV5-4 with TRBJ1-1, with TRBD1 matching over 8 bases. The CDR3 sequence is 15 residues long. V was pared by 2 bases and J by 1 base, with 4 bases of the junction left unmatched. Germline CDR1 SGHNT, CDR2 YYREEE (reference sequence). CDR3 protein: CASSLSGTGNTEAFF. CDR3 sequence (DNA): TGTGCCAGCAGCTTATCCGGGACAGGGAACACTGAAGCTTTCTTT.

This clone was observed a single time. This sequence joins TRBV19 and TRBJ1-2; D is uncertain. The germline V gene has CDR1 LNHDA and CDR2 SQIVND (reference sequence). V was pared by 3 bases and J by 8 bases, with 16 bases between. This CDR3 is built from 14 residues. The CDR3 is CASSIGRRALGYTF. The CDR3 DNA reads as TGTGCCAGTAGTATCGGTCGGCGGGCCCTGGGCTACACCTTC.

This clone was detected only once. The chain links TRBV2 to TRBJ2-7; 7 bases match TRBD1. The junction had 4 bases not matched to a gene; V was cut back by 6 bases and J by 2 bases. Germline-derived CDR1 and CDR2 are SNHLY and FYNNEI. CDR3 length: 13 residues. The CDR3 nucleotides read TGTGCCAGCAGAAGGGACAGACCCTACGAGCAGTACTTC. It is translated as CASRRDRPYEQYF.

The sample holds one count of this clone. The rearrangement joins TRBV19 to TRBJ2-7; 9 nucleotides line up with TRBD2. J gave up 2 bases and V 0 bases, and 5 bases lay outside the gene matches. The length of the CDR3 is 16 residues. Germline-derived CDR1 and CDR2 are LNHDA and SQIVND (reference sequence). CDR3 coding DNA: TGTGCCAGTAGTATAGATCACTCTAGCGGGACCTACGAGCAGTACTTC. Protein: CASSIDHSSGTYEQYF.

The chain employs TRBV5-8 and TRBJ2-5; D might be TRBD1 (6 bases). This CDR3 is 14 amino acids long. The V end was cut by 0 bases, the J end by 5 bases, with 11 bases between. Germline loops: CDR1 SGHTS, CDR2 YDEGEE. The CDR3 here is CASSLDRVYETQYF. The CDR3 nucleotides are TGTGCCAGCAGCTTGGACAGGGTGTACGAGACCCAGTACTTC.

The V and J genes are TRBV18 and TRBJ1-2, with unresolved D. V lost 5 bases, J lost 8 bases, and 15 bases lay in between. CDR1 is KGHSH and CDR2 is LQKENI in the germline V gene. This CDR3 comprises 13 residues. CDR3 bases: TGTGCCAGCTCAGCTCAGGCTGTCTGGGGCTACACCTTC. Encoded protein: CASSAQAVWGYTF.

The count of this clone is one. Within the sample, other DNA sequences also encode this same CDR3. The J gene is TRBJ2-3, the V gene TRBV5-1, with a tentative D call TRBD2 (6 bases). This CDR3 has 15 residues. From germline, CDR1 is SGHRS and CDR2 YFSETQ. Deletions cut 1 base from V and 2 bases from J, with 11 bases between. In DNA, the CDR3 is TGCGCCAGCAGCTTGAGGGGACTCGCCACAGATACGCAGTATTTT. This sequence encodes CASSLRGLATDTQYF. The full variable domain, completed using reference TRBV5-1 and TRBJ2-3, is KAGVTQTPRYLIKTRGQQVTLSCSPISGHRSVSWYQQTPGQGLQFLFEYFSETQRNKGNFPGRFSGRQFSNSRSEMNVSTLELGDSALYLCASSLRGLATDTQYFGPGTRLTVL.

The V call is TRBV19, the J call TRBJ1-5; D possibly corresponds to TRBD1 (5 bases). V lost 9 bases and J lost 7, with 16 bases in between. The CDR3 sequence is 13 residues long. Germline loops: CDR1 LNHDA, CDR2 SQIVND (reference sequence). The CDR3 DNA reads TGTGCCAGCCCCGGGGGTCGGTTCCAGCCCCAGCATTTT. This gives the protein CASPGGRFQPQHF.

This clone occurred once. The V gene is TRBV7-3, the J gene TRBJ1-3; D may be TRBD1 (5 bases). V was cut by 2 bases and J by 1 base, with 6 bases left in between. Germline V gene sequence: CDR1 SGHTA, CDR2 FQGTGA. This CDR3 contains 14 residues. For the CDR3, the DNA is TGTGCCAGCAGCTTACAGGGTTCTGGAAACACCATATATTTT. This codes for CASSLQGSGNTIYF. Full variable domain (rest looked up from reference TRBV7-3 and TRBJ1-3): GAGVSQTPSNKVTEKGKYVELRCDPISGHTALYWYRQSLGQGPEFLIYFQGTGAADDSGLPNDRFFAVRPEGSVSTLKIQRTERGDSAVYLCASSLQGSGNTIYFGEGSWLTVV.

This clone was seen only a few times. This chain links TRBV30 with TRBJ2-5, with 11 bases identical to TRBD1. The CDR3 is 15 amino acids. Losses at the gene ends were 2 bases for V and 4 bases for J; bases not matched to a gene: 6. Per germline, CDR1 GTSNPN and CDR2 SVGIG (reference sequence). The CDR3 is CAWSPDRGPLETQYF. The CDR3 DNA is TGTGCCTGGAGTCCGGACAGGGGGCCTTTAGAGACCCAGTACTTC.

The chain couples TRBV5-1 to TRBJ1-4; 10 bases line up with TRBD1. The V gene's germline CDR1 is SGHRS and CDR2 YFSETQ. The CDR3 is 15 residues long. The V gene end was trimmed by 1 base and the J gene end by 5 bases; junction bases not matched to a gene: 2. The CDR3 bases are TGCGCCAGCAGCTTGCCGGGACAGGGGAATGAAAAACTGTTTTTT. Translation gives CASSLPGQGNEKLFF.

V and J are TRBV4-1 and TRBJ1-5; D may be TRBD1 (6 bases). The germline V gene encodes CDR1 MGHRA and CDR2 YSYEKL. CDR3 length equals 15 residues. V was pared by 0 bases and J by 9 bases, with 15 bases between. CDR3 residues: CASSQDWGGRAPQHF. The CDR3, as DNA: TGCGCCAGCAGCCAAGATTGGGGGGGCCGGGCGCCCCAGCATTTT.

V and J are TRBV18 and TRBJ2-7; 9 bases are shared with TRBD1. CDR1 and CDR2 (germline): KGHSH, LQKENI. The CDR3 has 16 residues. V shed 5 bases, J shed 5 bases, and the junction held 13 bases outside the gene matches. CDR3 amino acids: CASSTGGTGLWNEQYF. The CDR3, as DNA: TGTGCCAGCTCAACCGGGGGGACAGGGCTTTGGAACGAGCAGTACTTC.

The genes are TRBV3-1 (or the pseudogene TRBV3-2) and TRBJ2-2; a possible D gene is TRBD1 (5 bases). V lost 0 bases, J lost 6 bases, and 8 bases lay in between. The CDR3 contains 14 residues. CDR1 is LGHDT and CDR2 is YNNKEL in the germline V gene (reference sequence). The CDR3: CASSQDRVAGELFF. CDR3 coding DNA: TGTGCCAGCAGCCAAGACAGGGTGGCCGGGGAGCTGTTTTTT.

The chain couples TRBV7-2 to TRBJ1-1; D may be TRBD1 (6 bases). Germline-derived CDR1 and CDR2 are SGHTA and FQGNSA. V lost 5 bases and J 1 base, leaving 17 bases between the germline ends. The CDR3 runs 16 residues. The CDR3 nucleotides are TGTGCCAGCAGCCCGAACAGGGCGAAAGGGAACACTGAAGCTTTCTTT. As protein: CASSPNRAKGNTEAFF. Using reference TRBV7-2 and TRBJ1-1 for the parts outside the CDR3, the full variable domain is GAGVSQSPSNKVTEKGKDVELRCDPISGHTALYWYRQSLGQGLEFLIYFQGNSAPDKSGLPSDRFSAERTGGSVSTLTIQRTQQEDSAVYLCASSPNRAKGNTEAFFGQGTRLTVV.

CDR3 nucleotides: TGTGCCAGTAGTATTCGAGCGGGAGGAAGGAATGAGCAGTTCTTC. Translation: CASSIRAGGRNEQFF. The J gene is TRBJ2-1, the V gene TRBV19; 9 bases match TRBD2. J was trimmed by 7 bases and V by 3 bases; bases with no gene match: 7. The CDR3 length is 15 residues. From germline, CDR1 is LNHDA and CDR2 SQIVND (reference sequence).

The J gene is TRBJ1-2, the V gene TRBV28, with D perhaps matching TRBD1 (6 bases). Germline-derived CDR1 and CDR2 are MDHEN and SYDVKM. This CDR3 spans 13 amino acids. The V gene lost 0 bases and the J gene lost 6 bases, with 8 bases spanning the gap. CDR3 nucleotide sequence: TGTGCCAGCAGTTTATGGCCAGGGGATGGCTACACCTTC. It translates to CASSLWPGDGYTF.

The V and J genes are TRBV5-6 and TRBJ2-5; 8 bases align to TRBD2. V shed 0 bases, J shed 5 bases, and the junction held 12 bases outside the gene matches. The CDR3 length is 17 residues. Looked up from germline, CDR1 is SGHDT and CDR2 is YYEEEE. CDR3 nucleotide sequence: TGTGCCAGCAGCTTGGTGTCGGGAGGGCCTCTAATCGAGACCCAGTACTTC. This translates into CASSLVSGGPLIETQYF.

The chain uses TRBV10-1 and TRBJ2-7; TRBD1 might be the D (6 bases). CDR3 length: 12 amino acids. Trimming shortened V by 6 bases and J by 6 bases, and 12 bases separated the two germline ends. Germline V gene sequence: CDR1 WNHNN, CDR2 SYGVQD (reference sequence). The CDR3 loop reads CASRQGASEQYF. In DNA, the CDR3 is TGCGCCAGCAGACAGGGAGCGAGCGAGCAGTACTTC.

This sequence joins TRBV7-2 and TRBJ2-5, with 7 bases fitting TRBD2. Germline CDR1 and CDR2: SGHTA and FQGNSA. After removal of 0 bases from V and 1 base from J, the junction contained 2 bases not matched to a gene. The CDR3 has 15 amino acids. This chain's CDR3 is CASSLAGGSQETQYF. Written as DNA, the CDR3 is TGTGCCAGCAGCTTAGCGGGGGGGTCCCAAGAGACCCAGTACTTC.

This sequence joins TRBV18 and TRBJ1-1, with TRBD1 as a possible D gene (5 bases). Germline CDR1 reads KGHSH; CDR2 reads LQKENI. Trimming cost V 4 bases and J 0 bases, with 9 bases left between them. The CDR3 extends over 14 amino acids. The DNA for the CDR3 is TGTGCCAGCTCACTCCAGGGCCTGAACACTGAAGCTTTCTTT. Protein product: CASSLQGLNTEAFF.

The J gene is TRBJ1-1, the V gene TRBV19; 10 bases line up with TRBD1. The germline gives CDR1 LNHDA, CDR2 SQIVND (reference sequence). After removal of 7 bases from V and 0 bases from J, the junction contained 5 bases not matched to a gene. The CDR3 spans 15 residues. The CDR3 nucleotides are TGTGCCAGTAAGACGACAGGGGGCATGAACACTGAAGCTTTCTTT. Translated, it gives CASKTTGGMNTEAFF.

This chain joins TRBV2 and TRBJ1-4; D remains unclear. Germline CDR1 is SNHLY and CDR2 is FYNNEI. CDR3 size: 12 residues. Trimming left V 7 bases short and J 3 bases short, with 6 bases between. CDR3 sequence (DNA): TGTGCCAGCATTGGGCCTAATGAAAAACTGTTTTTT. This gives the protein CASIGPNEKLFF. The entire variable domain, with the rest obtained from reference TRBV2 and TRBJ1-4, is as follows: EPEVTQTPSHQVTQMGQEVILRCVPISNHLYFYWYRQILGQKVEFLVSFYNNEISEKSEIFDDQFSVERPDGSNFTLKIRSTKLEDSAMYFCASIGPNEKLFFGSGTQLSVL.

In its sample, this clone was seen a few times. V usage is TRBV7-2 and J usage is TRBJ1-4, with D perhaps matching TRBD1 (6 bases). The germline CDR1 and CDR2 sequences are SGHTA and FQGNSA. This CDR3 has 16 amino acids. The V gene lost 4 bases and the J gene lost 5 bases, with 17 bases spanning the gap. CDR3 sequence: CASSYDRDTSNEKLFF. The CDR3, as DNA: TGTGCCAGCAGCTACGACCGGGACACAAGCAATGAAAAACTGTTTTTT.

This clone has only one observation. The genes are TRBV11-2 and TRBJ2-2; D might be TRBD2 (6 bases). The germline gives CDR1 SGHAT, CDR2 FQNNGV. Trimming took off 1 base at V and 8 bases at J, with 14 bases between the two ends. CDR3 size: 15 residues. CDR3 sequence reads: CASSLGLVGLGELFF. DNA for the CDR3: TGTGCCAGCAGCTTAGGACTAGTGGGTTTAGGGGAGCTGTTTTTT.

The chain combines TRBV2 with TRBJ1-1, with TRBD1 matching over 9 bases. Germline CDR1 is SNHLY and CDR2 is FYNNEI. The junction had 8 bases not matched to a gene; V was cut back by 5 bases and J by 1 base. The CDR3 runs 16 residues. Here the CDR3 reads CASSSRQGVKNTEAFF. CDR3 nucleotide sequence: TGTGCCAGCAGTTCCCGACAGGGGGTGAAGAACACTGAAGCTTTCTTT.

The chain combines TRBV19 with TRBJ2-7; 11 nucleotides line up with TRBD2. Germline V gene data show CDR1 as LNHDA and CDR2 as SQIVND (reference sequence). The CDR3 is 13 residues long. With V trimmed by 6 bases and J by 3 bases, 1 base remained unmatched. CDR3 residues: CASSTSGSYEQYF. DNA of the CDR3: TGTGCCAGTAGCACTAGCGGGAGCTACGAGCAGTACTTC.

This chain uses TRBV23-1 with TRBJ2-5; D is perhaps TRBD1 (6 bases). TRBV23-1 is noted as an ORF with a role that remains uncertain. Deletions cut 1 base from V and 3 bases from J, with 6 bases between. The CDR3 is made up of 13 amino acids. DNA for the CDR3: TGCGCCAGCAGTCAATACAGGGAAGAGACCCAGTACTTC. This translates into CASSQYREETQYF.

The rearrangement links TRBV9 to TRBJ1-1; a possible D gene is TRBD1 (6 bases). Germline-derived CDR1 and CDR2 are SGDLS and YYNGEE. CDR3 length: 17 residues. V lost 1 base and J lost 0, with 16 bases in between. The DNA of the CDR3 is TGTGCCAGCAGCGTAAGGGGGGGAGGGCTAATGAACACTGAAGCTTTCTTT. Translation gives CASSVRGGGLMNTEAFF.

The V call is TRBV4-3, the J call TRBJ2-3; 10 bases match TRBD1. Losses at the gene ends were 0 bases for V and 5 bases for J; bases not matched to a gene: 5. Looked up from germline, CDR1 is LGHNA and CDR2 is YSLEER. The CDR3 is made up of 16 amino acids. The CDR3 sequence: CASSQETGGQVDTQYF. The CDR3 region has the DNA TGCGCCAGCAGCCAAGAGACAGGGGGCCAAGTAGATACGCAGTATTTT.